This T cell receptor beta chain was sequenced in a study of Graves' ophthalmopathy and Graves' hyperthyroidism. Study context: At the time of initial diagnosis and before any treatment, peripheral blood was collected.

Using RNA transcripts, the TCR beta CDR3 regions were amplified. HTBI primers primed a first-round RT-PCR, and a second-round multiplex PCR followed. TCRdb re-derived calls from the multiplex PCR reads in MiXCR, one entry per CDR3 protein. The sample holds about 660,000 distinct CDR3 sequences, 35% to 50% seen once. In regard to this clonotype: What it binds is unknown. Without the conserved terminal phenylalanine or tryptophan, this CDR3 likely stems from a read error. The DNA is omitted, as the CDR3 cannot be located on it reliably, and the CDR3 follows TCRdb's listing.

In germline, CDR1 is SGHTA, CDR2 FQGTGA. The CDR3 adds up to 8 amino acids, both ends counted. General observations from the study: Blood repertoires reportedly contained most expanded thyroid clonotypes above 0.001 frequency.

The receptor was isolated from an adult man with Graves' ophthalmopathy. What was sequenced was peripheral blood. J is TRBJ1-1 and V is TRBV7-3. The CDR3 spells CASSLTVL.